The entry below gives a single TCR beta chain sequence along with its context. Its antigen is not identified. This sample was included in a study of T cell responses to AZD1222 COVID-19 vaccine. Profiled with immunoSEQ multiplex PCR; TCRdb holds only in-frame clones, not every one. The profile shows roughly 200,000 clones, 90% to 95% of them singletons. Study-level points and caveats: Donors were mostly white British, more females; clonal diversity possibly underestimated.

The germline V gene encodes CDR1 SGHRS and CDR2 YFSETQ. Trimming took 0 bases from V and 0 from J; bases not matched to a gene: 2. CDR3 length: 17 amino acids. The sequence came from an adult who received the MenACWY meningococcal vaccine as a control. Sequenced material: peripheral blood, taken 28 days after the second dose of the MenACWY control vaccine. This chain connects TRBV5-1 to TRBJ2-1; 11 nucleotides line up with TRBD2. As DNA, the CDR3 is TGCGCCAGCAGCTTGGGTACTAGCGGGAGCTCCTACAATGAGCAGTTCTTC. This translates into CASSLGTSGSSYNEQFF.